This T cell receptor beta chain came from a study of Ad26.COV2.S vaccination and SARS-CoV-2 variants. Background on the study: Enrolled in COV1001, the donor was in the Ad26.COV2.S trial arm, which received the vaccine. Ad26.COV2.S, an intramuscular injection, was given once or twice 56 days apart.

Study-wide findings and caveats: Following vaccination, spike-specific CD8+ and CD4+ T cell responses reportedly exhibited substantial breadth.

The V gene's germline CDR1 is MNHNS and CDR2 SASEGT. CDR3 length: 15 amino acids. The ends lost 3 bases at V and 6 bases at J; junction bases unmatched: 7. Sequencing was performed with immunoSEQ multiplex PCR; in TCRdb, only in-frame clones are kept and a portion is missing. Found here are 380,000 or so clones, around 90% of them singletons; the top ten hold around 5.8%. Remarks on this clone: Its target is unknown.

The treatment: some 20 received Ad26.COV2.S at low or high dose, single or two shots; 5 received placebo; per-sample allocation not given. Samples analyzed were those drawn on day 63 after the first vaccine or placebo injection. In Boston, an adult donor aged 18-55 years took part. The chain uses TRBV6-1 and TRBJ2-1; 8 bases match TRBD1. Sequenced material: peripheral blood, taken in a trial of Ad26.COV2.S vaccine versus placebo. The source is a person aged 18-65 years who received the Ad26.COV2.S COVID-19 vaccine or a placebo. The CDR3 region is CASSERDRSINEQFF. The DNA of the CDR3 is TGTGCCAGCAGTGAGCGGGACAGGTCGATCAATGAGCAGTTCTTC.